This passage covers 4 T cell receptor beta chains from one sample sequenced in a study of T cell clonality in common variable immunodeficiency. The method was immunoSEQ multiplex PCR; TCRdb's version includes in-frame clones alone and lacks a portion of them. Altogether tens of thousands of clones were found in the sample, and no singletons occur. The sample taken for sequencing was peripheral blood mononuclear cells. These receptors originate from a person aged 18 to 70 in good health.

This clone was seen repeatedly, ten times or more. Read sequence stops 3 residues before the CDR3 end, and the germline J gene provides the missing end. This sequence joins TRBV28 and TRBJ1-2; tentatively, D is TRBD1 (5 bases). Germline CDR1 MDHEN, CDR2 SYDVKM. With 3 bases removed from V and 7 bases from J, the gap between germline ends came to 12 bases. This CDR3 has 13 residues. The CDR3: CASSFQGYGGYTF. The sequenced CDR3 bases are TGTGCCAGCAGTTTTCAGGGTTACGGTGGC.

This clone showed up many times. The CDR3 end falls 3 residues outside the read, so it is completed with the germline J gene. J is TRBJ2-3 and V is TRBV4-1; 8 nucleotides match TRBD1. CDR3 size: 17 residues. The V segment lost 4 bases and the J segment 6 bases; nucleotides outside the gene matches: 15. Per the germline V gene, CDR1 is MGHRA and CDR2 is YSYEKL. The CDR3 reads CASSPHVAGGSADTQYF. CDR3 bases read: TGCGCCAGCAGCCCACACGTGGCAGGGGGCTCTGCGGATACG.

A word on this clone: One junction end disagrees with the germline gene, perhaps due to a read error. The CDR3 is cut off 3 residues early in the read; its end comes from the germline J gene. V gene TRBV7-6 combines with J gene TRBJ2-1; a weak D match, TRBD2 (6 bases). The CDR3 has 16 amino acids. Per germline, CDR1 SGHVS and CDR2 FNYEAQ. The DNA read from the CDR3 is TGTGCCAGCAGCCTCCAGGCGGGGAGCTCCCACAATGAG. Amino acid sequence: CASSLQAGSSHNE. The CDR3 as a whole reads CASSLQAGSSHNEQFF.

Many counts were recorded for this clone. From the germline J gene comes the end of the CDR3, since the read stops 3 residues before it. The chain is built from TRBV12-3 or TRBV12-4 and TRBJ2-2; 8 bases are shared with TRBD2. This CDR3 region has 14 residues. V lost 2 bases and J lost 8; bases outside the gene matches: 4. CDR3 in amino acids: CASSLSGGLGELFF. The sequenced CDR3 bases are TGTGCCAGCAGTTTATCGGGGGGGTTAGGGGAG.